Sequencing of this T cell receptor (beta chain) was carried out in a study of blood T cell repertoires in COVID-19. Per the original methods: For nucleated cells, counts were estimated from reference gene primer amplification. Sequencing used immunoSEQ multiplex PCR; TCRdb keeps in-frame clones, though not all of them. The D gene and trimming were derived from the DNA, and the V and J assignments and clone size from that table. The table has about 410,000 clones, roughly 90% seen once; the top ten hold 1.4%. The V gene end was trimmed by 4 bases and the J gene end by 3 bases; junction bases not matched to a gene: 5. Germline values: CDR1 SGHNT, CDR2 YYREEE (reference sequence). The CDR3 totals 14 residues.

This receptor was taken from a woman in her thirties with active or convalescent COVID-19. What was sequenced was peripheral blood. The chain is built from TRBV5-4 and TRBJ2-7; 9 bases are shared with TRBD2. DNA of the CDR3: TGTGCCAGCAGCGGTAGCGGGAGAGGCTACGAGCAGTACTTC. Amino acids: CASSGSGRGYEQYF.